This T cell receptor beta chain was observed in a study of shared clonotypes between healthy human individuals. Study-wide results and limits: What naive subsets generally showed was a larger estimated richness than memory subsets showed.

To note about this clone: Antigen unknown.

Generated by immunoSEQ multiplex PCR, the TCRdb table keeps only in-frame clones and is missing some. The repertoire has millions of clones, approximately 95% of them found once; the top ten carry about 0.13%. This receptor was obtained from a young man in good health. Material: naive CD4+ T cells sorted from blood. As for subset: CD45RA+ positively selected.

In nucleotides, the CDR3 is TGTGCCAGCAGTTTACCCACGGACAGGGGCCCGGGTCAGCCCCAGCATTTT. This codes for CASSLPTDRGPGQPQHF. V and J are TRBV28 and TRBJ1-5; 9 bases map to TRBD1. The CDR3 has 17 residues. Germline V CDR1 and CDR2: MDHEN, SYDVKM. After removal of 2 bases from V and 6 bases from J, the junction contained 11 bases not matched to a gene.